Sequencing of this T cell receptor beta chain was carried out in a study of CD8 T cells in Susac syndrome. TEMRA cells were FACS-enriched, and CD8+ and CD4+ T cells were isolated negatively. V was shortened by 1 base and J by 6 bases, with 9 bases between the two germline ends. Germline V gives CDR1 SEHNR, CDR2 FQNEAQ (reference sequence). The CDR3 consists of 13 residues. A quantity of about 0.5 to 1 ug RNA underwent reverse transcription using random hexamers. A single record per CDR3 protein comes from TCRdb applying MiXCR to the immunoSEQ multiplex PCR reads. Found here are more than 110,000 distinct CDR3 sequences, approximately 95% of them singletons; the top ten hold more than 0.11%. A single count supports this clonotype.

The gene calls are TRBV7-9 and TRBJ2-5; D ambiguous. The clonotype comes from a human donor with Susac syndrome. The sequenced sample consisted of CD4+ T cells from PBMCs. The CDR3 DNA follows: TGTGCCAGCAGCTTAGACGTGATTAAGACCCAGTACTTC. This codes for CASSLDVIKTQYF. The variable domain in full, with the rest retrieved from reference TRBV7-9 and TRBJ2-5, is DTGVSQNPRHKITKRGQNVTFRCDPISEHNRLYWYRQTLGQGPEFLTYFQNEAQLEKSRLLSDRFSAERPKGSFSTLEIQRTEQGDSAMYLCASSLDVIKTQYFGPGTRLLVL.